Reported below is one T cell receptor (beta chain). This clone was picked up many times. What this receptor recognizes is not known. Base-call qualities are not available, and no considerably larger clone is one nucleotide away. Libraries were made using PCR. The sequencer listed for this sample is Illumina HiSeq 4000. High-throughput sequencing was used to profile the TCR beta-chain CDR3 region of every patient. The study's own analysis went as follows. The researchers built a classifier to tell apart papillary thyroid cancer patients with distant metastasis, based on CDR3 differences among clinicopathological groups. To measure repertoire diversity the researchers used the Shannon index, while the Morisita-Horn index served to gauge how similar the tumor and blood repertoires were. Through fastp at Q25 and MiXCR, TCRdb rebuilt clones from the public reads, retaining in-frame beta chains. These V and J calls originate from TCRdb's pipeline instead of the authors' own analysis. Here the sample has some 86,000 clones; approximately 12% occur a single time. The ten largest clones represent 7% to 10% of the sample.

None of the patients had been given any treatment before thyroid surgery. The study retrospectively analysed patient clinical samples collected from about 2012 to 2018 using T-cell receptor beta sequencing. The data stem from a study of metastatic and nonmetastatic thyroid tumors (TCRdb year 2020). Study-wide context: For patients with malignant and with benign thyroid disease, the researchers compared repertoires between peripheral blood samples and tumor or nodule tissue samples. Overall study results and their limits: TCR beta diversity was reported as significantly higher in malignant tumors than in benign nodules, in both blood and tumor samples.

Via the germline V gene, CDR1 is KGHSH and CDR2 LQKENI. The CDR3 covers 16 residues, taking in both the cysteine and the phenylalanine. The sequence is cut down to CDR3 DNA, 48 bases in frame from base 1. The V and J ends are trimmed by 3 bases and 0 bases, leaving 9 bases between them. The source of this sequence is a female donor with papillary thyroid cancer or a benign thyroid nodule (not recorded which). Some clones in this sample may be carry-over from other donors' samples. Recombination connected TRBV18 to TRBJ1-6; too little of a D gene remains to name it. The sequenced material came from tumor tissue. CDR3 sequence: CASSPWATSYNSPLHF. The nucleotide sequence is TGTGCCAGCTCACCCTGGGCTACCTCCTATAATTCACCCCTCCACTTT.